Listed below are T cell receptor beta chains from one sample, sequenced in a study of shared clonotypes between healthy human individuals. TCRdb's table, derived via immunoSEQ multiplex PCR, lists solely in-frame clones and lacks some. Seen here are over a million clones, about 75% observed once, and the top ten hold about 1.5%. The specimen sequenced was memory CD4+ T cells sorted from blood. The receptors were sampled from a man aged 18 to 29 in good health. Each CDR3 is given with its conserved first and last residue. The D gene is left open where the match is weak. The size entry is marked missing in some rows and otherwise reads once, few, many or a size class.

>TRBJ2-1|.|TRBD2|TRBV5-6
TGTGCCAGCAGCATAGGACTAGCGGGAGGGTACAATGAGCAGTTCTTC
CASSIGLAGGYNEQFF
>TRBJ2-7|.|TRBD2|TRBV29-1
TGCAGCGTTGCGACTAGCGGGACCTACGAGCAGTACTTC
CSVATSGTYEQYF
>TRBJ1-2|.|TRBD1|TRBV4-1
TGCGCCAGCAGCCAAGAAGGAGGGACAGTCTATGGCTACACCTTC
CASSQEGGTVYGYTF
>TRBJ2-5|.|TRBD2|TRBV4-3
TGCGCCAGCAGTATCGGACTAGCGGAGGGGGAAGAGACCCAGTACTTC
CASSIGLAEGEETQYF
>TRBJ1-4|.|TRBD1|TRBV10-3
TGTGCCATCAGTGAGTCTGGGGGGACAGGACGTAATGAAAAACTGTTTTTT
CAISESGGTGRNEKLFF
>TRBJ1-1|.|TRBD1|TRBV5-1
TGCGCCAGCAGCTACGGACAGGGAAGAGGGACTGAAGCTTTCTTT
CASSYGQGRGTEAFF
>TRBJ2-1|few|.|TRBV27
TGTGCCAGCAATCCCCGTAACAATGAGCAGTTCTTC
CASNPRNNEQFF
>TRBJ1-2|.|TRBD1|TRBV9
TGTGCCAGCAGCGGACAGACAGGGCTTAATGGCTACACCTTC
CASSGQTGLNGYTF
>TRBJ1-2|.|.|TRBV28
TGTGCCAGCAGGTCGACTGGCTACACCTTC
CASRSTGYTF
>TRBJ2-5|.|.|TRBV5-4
TGTGCCAGCAGCTTGGGTACCCGGGTTGCAGGCGAGACCCAGTACTTC
CASSLGTRVAGETQYF
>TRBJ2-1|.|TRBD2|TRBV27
TGTGCCAGCAGTCTAGCGGGAGTGCCGGGAAATGAGCAGTTCTTC
CASSLAGVPGNEQFF
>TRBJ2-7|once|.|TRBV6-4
TGTGCCAGCAGTAACCGCGACAGGAAAGGGTTC
CASSNRDRKGF
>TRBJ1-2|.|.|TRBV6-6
TGTGCCAGCAGTACGGGGATGTTGGGTGGCTACACCTTC
CASSTGMLGGYTF
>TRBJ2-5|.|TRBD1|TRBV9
TGTGCCAGCAGCACCGGGACAGGGAAAGAGACCCAGTACTTC
CASSTGTGKETQYF
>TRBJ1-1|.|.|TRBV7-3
TGTGCCAGCAGCTTAACGGGGGGTGTCCAGACTGAAGCTTTCTTT
CASSLTGGVQTEAFF
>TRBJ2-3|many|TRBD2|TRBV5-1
TGCGCCAGCAGCTCCCTGCGGGAGGGCCGAGGCACAGATACGCAGTATTTT
CASSSLREGRGTDTQYF
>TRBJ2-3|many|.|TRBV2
TGTGCCAGTATACTAATGGATACGCAGTATTTT
CASILMDTQYF
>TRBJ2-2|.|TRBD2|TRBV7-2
TGTGCCAGCAGCTTAGGACCGGGACTAGCGGGAGGGAATTACGGGGAGCTGTTTTTT
CASSLGPGLAGGNYGELFF
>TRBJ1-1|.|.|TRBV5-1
TGCGCCAGCAGCAAGGGGTCTAGGGTGGGCCCTTTGGAGCCTGAAGCTTTCTTT
CASSKGSRVGPLEPEAFF
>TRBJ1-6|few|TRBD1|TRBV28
TGTGCCAGCAGACCCCGGGACAGGGGTTCTTCACCCCTCCACTTT
CASRPRDRGSSPLHF
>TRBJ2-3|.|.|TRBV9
TGTGCCAGCAGCGTCGGCGATACGCAGTATTTT
CASSVGDTQYF
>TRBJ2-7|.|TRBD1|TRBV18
TGTGCCAGCTCACCGCAACCCCCGGGACAGGGGGCTTCCTACGAGCAGTACTTC
CASSPQPPGQGASYEQYF
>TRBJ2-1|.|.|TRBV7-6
TGTGCCAGCAGCTCAGGGTTTGAGCAGTTCTTC
CASSSGFEQFF
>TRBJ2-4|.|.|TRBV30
TGTGCCTGGATGGCCAAAAACATTCAGTACTTC
CAWMAKNIQYF
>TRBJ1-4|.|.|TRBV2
TGTGCCAGCAGTGAGACGGGGCAGCCTAGGGCTAATGAAAAACTGTTTTTT
CASSETGQPRANEKLFF
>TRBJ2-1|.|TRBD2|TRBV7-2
TGTGCCAGCAGCGCTACTAGCGGGAGAAGTAGTGAGCAGTTCTTC
CASSATSGRSSEQFF